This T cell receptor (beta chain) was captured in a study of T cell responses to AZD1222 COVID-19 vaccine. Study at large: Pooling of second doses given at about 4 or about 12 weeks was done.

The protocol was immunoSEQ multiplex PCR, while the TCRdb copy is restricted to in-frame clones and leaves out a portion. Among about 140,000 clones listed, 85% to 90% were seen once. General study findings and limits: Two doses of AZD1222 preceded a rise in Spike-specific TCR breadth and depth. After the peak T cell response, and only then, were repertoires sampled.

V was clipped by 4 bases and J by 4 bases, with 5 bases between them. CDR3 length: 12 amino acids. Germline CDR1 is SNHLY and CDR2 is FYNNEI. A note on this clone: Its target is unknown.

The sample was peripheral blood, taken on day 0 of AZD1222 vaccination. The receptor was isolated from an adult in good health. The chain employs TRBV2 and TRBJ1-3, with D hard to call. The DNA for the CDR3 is TGTGCCAGCAGTGGAGGGGGAAACACCATATATTTT. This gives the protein CASSGGGNTIYF.